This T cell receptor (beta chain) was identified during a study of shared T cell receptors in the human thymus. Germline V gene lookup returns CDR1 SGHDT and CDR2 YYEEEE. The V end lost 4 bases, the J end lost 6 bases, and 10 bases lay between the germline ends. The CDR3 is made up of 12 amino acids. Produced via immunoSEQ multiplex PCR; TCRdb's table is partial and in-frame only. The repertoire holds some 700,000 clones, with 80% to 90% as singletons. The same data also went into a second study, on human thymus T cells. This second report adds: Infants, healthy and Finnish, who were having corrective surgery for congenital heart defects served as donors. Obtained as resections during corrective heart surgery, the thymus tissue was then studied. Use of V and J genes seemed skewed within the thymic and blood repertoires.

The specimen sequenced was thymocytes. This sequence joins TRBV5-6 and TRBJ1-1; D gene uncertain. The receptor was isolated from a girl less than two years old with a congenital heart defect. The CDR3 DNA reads TGTGCCAGCAGCGAACTCCGGGCTGAAGCTTTCTTT. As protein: CASSELRAEAFF.